These 31 T cell receptor beta chains originate from one sample sequenced in a study of blood T cells in healthy people across ages. Then a second PCR, running roughly 7 to 11 cycles, was carried out with a sample-barcoded 5' primer and a J-beta primer mix. MiXCR was run by TCRdb on the 5' RACE reads, yielding one entry per CDR3 protein. The profile shows some 700,000 distinct CDR3 sequences, about 40% of them singletons. Sequenced input: blood. The receptors shown here come from a woman aged 55-69 years in good health.

The J gene is TRBJ2-3, the V gene TRBV4-1; the D gene is possibly TRBD2 (6 bases). The V and J ends lost 2 bases and 0 bases respectively, with 9 bases between them. This CDR3 is 15 amino acids long. Looked up from germline, CDR1 is MGHRA and CDR2 is YSYEKL. The CDR3 DNA reads TGCGCCAGCAGCCAATGGAGCGGGAGCACAGATACGCAGTATTTT. It is translated as CASSQWSGSTDTQYF.

The rearrangement links TRBV27 to TRBJ2-1, with a weak D call TRBD2 (5 bases). CDR1 and CDR2 (germline): MNHEY, SMNVEV (reference sequence). Trimming stripped 6 bases from V and 2 bases from J, with 23 bases between. CDR3 size: 18 residues. The CDR3 sequence: CASSGPGPGVETYNEQFF. The CDR3, as DNA: TGTGCCAGCAGCGGACCGGGCCCCGGGGTTGAAACCTACAATGAGCAGTTCTTC.

This chain joins TRBV20-1 and TRBJ2-3, with D maybe TRBD2 (6 bases). The V end lost 1 base, the J end lost 3 bases, and 17 bases lay between the germline ends. Germline-derived CDR1 and CDR2 are DFQATT and SNEGSKA (reference sequence). The CDR3 totals 16 residues. This CDR3 is CSARGQSSGLTDTQYF. The CDR3 coding sequence is TGCAGTGCTAGAGGCCAATCAAGCGGGTTGACAGATACGCAGTATTTT.

V usage is TRBV20-1 and J usage is TRBJ2-5; 11 nucleotides match TRBD1. The V gene end was trimmed by 0 bases and the J gene end by 2 bases; junction bases not matched to a gene: 2. In germline, CDR1 is DFQATT, CDR2 SNEGSKA (reference sequence). The CDR3 has 15 amino acids. In DNA form, the CDR3 reads TGCAGTGCTAGAGAGGACAGGGGGCAGCAAGAGACCCAGTACTTC. Amino acids: CSAREDRGQQETQYF.

Here the CDR3 reads CASSVGQSRGNEQFF. CDR3 bases: TGTGCCAGCAGCGTAGGGCAGAGTCGCGGCAATGAGCAGTTCTTC. This chain joins TRBV9 and TRBJ2-1; no firm D call. The CDR3 consists of 15 residues. Trimming removed 0 bases from V and 6 bases from J, with 13 bases in between. Germline lookup yields CDR1 SGDLS and CDR2 YYNGEE.

This clonotype showed up many times. The genes are TRBV12-3 or TRBV12-4 and TRBJ2-7; maybe TRBD1 (5 bases). The better agreement between TRBJ2-5 and the DNA end casts doubt on the J call. The CDR3 covers 13 residues. The DNA of the CDR3 is TGTGCCAGCAGTTTCGATAGGGGAGAGACCCAGTACTTC. Translation: CASSFDRGETQYF.

This clonotype was detected a few times. This chain links TRBV4-2 with TRBJ2-1, with TRBD1 matching over 7 bases. The CDR3 contains 15 residues. The V gene end was trimmed by 6 bases and the J gene end by 3 bases; junction bases not matched to a gene: 8. The germline V gene encodes CDR1 LGHNA and CDR2 YNFKEQ. The CDR3 coding sequence is TGTGCCAGCAGTGCTCCGGGACAGAGCTACAATGAGCAGTTCTTC. The encoded protein is CASSAPGQSYNEQFF.

This clonotype was detected only a few times. The chain joins TRBV7-2 to TRBJ2-7, with D possibly being TRBD2 (6 bases). Per germline, CDR1 SGHTA and CDR2 FQGNSA. Trimming took 5 bases from V and 6 from J, leaving 20 bases between them. The CDR3 runs to 15 residues. The DNA of the CDR3 is TGTGCCAGCAGCGCAGCCGGGAGAAAAGCCCTCGAGCAGTACTTC. Amino acids: CASSAAGRKALEQYF.

The rearrangement uses TRBV6-5 and TRBJ2-6; no definite D call. The V end was cut by 0 bases, the J end by 1 base, with 4 bases between. The CDR3 has 15 residues. Germline CDR1 reads MNHEY; CDR2 reads SVGAGI. CDR3 protein: CASSYSYSGANVLTF. The CDR3 nucleotides are TGTGCCAGCAGTTACTCGTATTCTGGGGCCAACGTCCTGACTTTC.

This clonotype has more than one count but fewer than ten. The CDR3 nucleotides are TGCGCCAGCAGCTGGACAGGAAATGAGCAGTTCTTC. It specifies CASSWTGNEQFF. The chain employs TRBV5-1 and TRBJ2-1; 7 nucleotides line up with TRBD1. The CDR3 covers 12 residues. Germline CDR1 SGHRS, CDR2 YFSETQ. With V trimmed by 3 bases and J by 7 bases, 1 base remained unmatched.

This clonotype was counted only a few times. The chain carries TRBV20-1 and TRBJ1-4; D is perhaps TRBD1 (5 bases). The CDR3 has 14 amino acids. Germline-derived CDR1 and CDR2 are DFQATT and SNEGSKA (reference sequence). The V gene lost 0 bases and the J gene lost 7 bases, with 12 bases spanning the gap. CDR3: CSAREGGGGEKLFF. In nucleotides, the CDR3 is TGCAGTGCTAGAGAGGGGGGGGGAGGTGAAAAACTGTTTTTT.

The V call is TRBV20-1, the J call TRBJ2-1; D might be TRBD1 (6 bases). From germline, CDR1 is DFQATT and CDR2 SNEGSKA (reference sequence). V was trimmed by 0 bases and J by 1 base, leaving 10 bases between them. The CDR3 is 15 residues long. This CDR3 reads CSARDRGYSYNEQFF. DNA of the CDR3: TGCAGTGCTAGAGATAGGGGGTATTCCTACAATGAGCAGTTCTTC.

This clonotype has just a few counts. The V call is TRBV29-1, the J call TRBJ2-1, with D perhaps given as TRBD1 or TRBD2 (5 bases each). The length of the CDR3 is 11 residues. The V gene's germline CDR1 is SQVTM and CDR2 ANQGSEA. Trimming cost V 4 bases and J 10 bases, with 11 bases left between them. CDR3 in DNA: TGCAGCGTTGGGGGGACCCGGGAGCAGTTCTTC. Translating it yields CSVGGTREQFF.

This clonotype was detected only a few times. The V gene is TRBV7-3, the J gene TRBJ2-7; 7 bases agree with TRBD1. The CDR3 is made up of 14 amino acids. Germline CDR1 SGHTA, CDR2 FQGTGA. J gave up 6 bases and V 2 bases, and 7 bases lay outside the gene matches. The chain's CDR3 is CASSLGGQRGEQYF. The CDR3 DNA is TGTGCCAGCAGCTTAGGGGGACAGAGGGGCGAGCAGTACTTC.

The chain joins TRBV5-1 to TRBJ2-1, with 9 positions matching TRBD1. The CDR3 length is 16 residues. From germline, CDR1 is SGHRS and CDR2 YFSETQ. V lost 3 bases to trimming and J lost 2 bases; unmatched junction nucleotides: 6. CDR3 DNA sequence: TGCGCCAGCAGCTGGGCCCGGGACAGGGCCTACAATGAGCAGTTCTTC. It encodes CASSWARDRAYNEQFF.

This clonotype was observed a handful of times. The chain is built from TRBV5-1 and TRBJ2-3; D assignment may be TRBD1 or TRBD2 (5 bases each). Germline V gene sequence: CDR1 SGHRS, CDR2 YFSETQ. The ends were cut back, 4 bases at V and 6 bases at J, with 15 bases in the middle. The CDR3 is made up of 14 amino acids. The CDR3 spells CASSQGRVEDTQYF. The CDR3 nucleotides read TGCGCCAGCAGCCAGGGACGCGTCGAGGATACGCAGTATTTT.

This clonotype has a handful of counts. This chain links TRBV6-2 or TRBV6-3 with TRBJ2-4; TRBD2 agrees at 13 bases. The J call may be faulty, since TRBJ2-7 better matches the DNA end. The CDR3 length is 18 residues. CDR1 is MNHEY, CDR2 SVGEGT, per germline. This CDR3 is CASSQGTSGNWLLGEQYF. The DNA for the CDR3 is TGTGCCAGCAGCCAAGGGACTAGCGGGAATTGGCTACTGGGCGAGCAGTACTTC.

This clonotype was seen a few times. CDR3 loop: CASSSPGLAGEIYEQYF. The CDR3 DNA follows: TGCGCCAGCAGCTCACCGGGACTAGCGGGAGAAATCTACGAGCAGTACTTC. The chain is built from TRBV5-1 and TRBJ2-7, with TRBD2 matching 14 bases. The CDR3 totals 17 residues. Germline values: CDR1 SGHRS, CDR2 YFSETQ. The junction had 8 bases not matched to a gene; V was cut back by 3 bases and J by 3 bases.

The J gene is TRBJ2-5, the V gene TRBV5-4; the D gene could be TRBD1 or TRBD2 (5 bases each). Between the trimmed V and J ends, which lost 0 bases and 11 bases, there was a span of 20 bases. Germline V gene data show CDR1 as SGHNT and CDR2 as YYREEE (reference sequence). The length of the CDR3 is 15 residues. The CDR3 region has the DNA TGTGCCAGCAGCTTGGGAGGGGCCCCCTACAATGAGCAGTACTTC. Encoded protein: CASSLGGAPYNEQYF.

The chain employs TRBV10-2 and TRBJ1-5; possibly TRBD1 for D (5 bases). CDR1 is WSHSY, CDR2 SAAADI, per germline. There are 13 residues in the CDR3. V lost 3 bases and J lost 7, with 10 bases in between. In nucleotides, the CDR3 is TGCGCCAGCAGTGACAGGGCTCGGCAGCCCCAGCATTTT. Amino acid sequence: CASSDRARQPQHF.

About this clonotype: This sequence may be a read error, since a much larger clone differs from it by one base. The chain carries TRBV7-3 and TRBJ2-3; 7 bases map to TRBD2. V gave up 5 bases and J gave up 4 bases; unmatched junction bases: 12. The CDR3 is made up of 16 amino acids. Germline-derived CDR1 and CDR2 are SGHTA and FQGTGA. CDR3 sequence reads: CASSPTGGGSADTQYF. The CDR3 nucleotides read TGTGCCAGCAGCCCCACGGGCGGGGGTAGCGCAGATACGCAGTATTTT.

There are a few counts of this clonotype. The J gene is TRBJ2-2, the V gene TRBV10-3; D is unresolved. The CDR3 runs to 12 residues. Trimming removed 11 bases at V and 4 bases at J, with 11 bases between. Germline V lookup: CDR1 ENHRY, CDR2 SYGVKD. CDR3 bases: TGTGCCGCAGGTTCAGGCACCGGGGAGCTGTTTTTT. Encoded protein: CAAGSGTGELFF.

CDR3 protein: CSARDHGEAFF. The CDR3 DNA reads TGCAGTGCTAGAGATCATGGGGAAGCTTTCTTT. V gene TRBV20-1 combines with J gene TRBJ1-1; D not certain. Trimming shortened V by 0 bases and J by 8 bases, and 7 bases separated the two germline ends. CDR1 is DFQATT and CDR2 is SNEGSKA in the germline V gene (reference sequence). This CDR3 is 11 amino acids long.

The gene calls are TRBV7-8 and TRBJ2-5; 12 bases match TRBD2. Gene TRBJ2-7 matches the end of the DNA better, so the J call may be wrong. Germline V gene lookup returns CDR1 SGHVS and CDR2 FQNEAQ. The CDR3 contains 20 residues. CDR3 in amino acids: CASSLAVGRTSGERSYEQYF. In nucleotides, the CDR3 is TGTGCCAGCAGCTTAGCAGTGGGGAGGACTAGCGGGGAGCGTTCCTACGAGCAGTACTTC.

The chain uses TRBV20-1 and TRBJ2-2, with no clear D. The CDR3 covers 14 residues. V gave up 2 bases and J gave up 5 bases, with 12 bases separating them. CDR1 DFQATT and CDR2 SNEGSKA come from the germline V gene (reference sequence). CDR3 residues: CSARRSTRTGELFF. In DNA form, the CDR3 reads TGCAGTGCTAGACGGAGTACGCGGACCGGGGAGCTGTTTTTT.

The rearrangement links TRBV19 to TRBJ2-1, with 11 bases lining up with TRBD2. Germline lookup yields CDR1 LNHDA and CDR2 SQIVND (reference sequence). The CDR3 sequence is 16 residues long. J gave up 0 bases and V 7 bases, and 5 bases lay outside the gene matches. The CDR3 sequence is CASTSSGGNSYNEQFF. CDR3 nucleotide sequence: TGTGCCAGTACCTCTAGCGGGGGGAACTCCTACAATGAGCAGTTCTTC.

V usage is TRBV13 and J usage is TRBJ2-7; TRBD1 matches 10 bases. The tail of the sequence fits TRBJ2-4 better, so the J call may be wrong. CDR3 length: 14 amino acids. Germline-derived CDR1 and CDR2 are PRHDT and FYEKMQ (reference sequence). The DNA of the CDR3 is TGTGCCAGCAGCATGACAGGGGGCAGGAACATTCAGTACTTC. Protein: CASSMTGGRNIQYF.

The gene calls are TRBV4-3 and TRBJ2-7, with 12 nucleotides matching TRBD2. The CDR3 is 15 residues long. The trim removed 6 bases at V and 5 bases at J, leaving 8 bases unmatched. Germline V CDR1 and CDR2: LGHNA, YSLEER. The CDR3 DNA reads as TGCGCCAGCAGAAGTAGACTAGCGGGAGTCCACGAGCAGTACTTC. Translated, it gives CASRSRLAGVHEQYF.

CDR3 amino acids: CASSQDILLSYNEQYF. In DNA, the CDR3 is TGTGCCAGCAGCCAAGATATACTACTCTCCTACAATGAGCAGTACTTC. The genes are TRBV4-2 and TRBJ2-1; D is uncertain. The J call may be wrong; the DNA end is better matched by TRBJ2-7. Per germline, CDR1 LGHNA and CDR2 YNFKEQ. This CDR3 region has 16 residues.

This sequence joins TRBV21-1 and TRBJ2-3. TRBV21-1 is recorded as a pseudogene. This CDR3 has 15 amino acids. In DNA, the CDR3 is TGTGCCAGCAGCAAACCGGCAGACTTCACAGATACGCAGTATTTT. It encodes CASSKPADFTDTQYF.

V is TRBV3-1 and J is TRBJ2-7; TRBD1 or TRBD2 may be the D gene (5 bases each). This CDR3 spans 14 amino acids. Per germline, CDR1 LGHDT and CDR2 YNNKEL (reference sequence). V lost 4 bases and J lost 2, with 12 bases in between. The CDR3 loop reads CASSLGDQTYEQYF. The CDR3 region has the DNA TGTGCCAGCAGCCTTGGGGACCAAACCTACGAGCAGTACTTC.